This T cell receptor (beta chain) was retrieved from a study of blood T cell repertoires in COVID-19. Across the study: The samples span acute and convalescent COVID-19 from the United States, Italy and Spain. Nucleic acid was either cDNA or gDNA, and it came from T cells, B-cell-depleted T cells, or PBMCs.

Per the original methods: Cell counts per sample came from amplifying reference gene primers. Profiled with immunoSEQ multiplex PCR; TCRdb holds only in-frame clones, not every one. Clone size and the V and J calls come from that table; the DNA yielded D and trimming. Of approximately 55,000 clones in the sample, approximately 90% were seen once. The germline V gene encodes CDR1 SGHRS and CDR2 YFSETQ. The CDR3 covers 12 residues. V dropped 0 bases and J dropped 5 bases, with 3 bases sitting between them. The material sequenced was peripheral blood. This TCR was recovered from a man aged 35 to 55 with acute or convalescent COVID-19. This rearrangement joins TRBV5-1 to TRBJ2-1; no clear D gene. DNA for the CDR3: TGCGCCAGCAGCTTGGACAACAATGAGCAGTTCTTC. It yields the protein CASSLDNNEQFF.